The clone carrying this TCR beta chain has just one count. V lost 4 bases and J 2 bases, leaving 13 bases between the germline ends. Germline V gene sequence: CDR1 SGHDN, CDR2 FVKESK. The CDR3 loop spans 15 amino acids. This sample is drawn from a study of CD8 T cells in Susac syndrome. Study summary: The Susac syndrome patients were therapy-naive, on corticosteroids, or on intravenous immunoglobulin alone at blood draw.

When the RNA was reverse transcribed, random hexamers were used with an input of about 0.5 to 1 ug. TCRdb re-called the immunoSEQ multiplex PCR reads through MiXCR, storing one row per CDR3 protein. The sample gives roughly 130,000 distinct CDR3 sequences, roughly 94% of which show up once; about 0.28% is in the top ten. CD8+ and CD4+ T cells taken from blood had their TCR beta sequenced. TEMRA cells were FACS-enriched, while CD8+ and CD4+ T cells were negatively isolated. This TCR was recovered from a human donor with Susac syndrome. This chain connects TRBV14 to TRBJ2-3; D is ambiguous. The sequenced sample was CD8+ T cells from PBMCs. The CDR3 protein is CASSPSPRTTDTQYF. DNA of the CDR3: TGTGCCAGCAGCCCGTCACCCCGGACCACAGATACGCAGTATTTT.